The 20 T cell receptor beta chains reported below all come from one sample, sequenced in a study of blood T cells in healthy people across ages. A sample-barcoded 5' primer and a J-beta primer mix were used in a second PCR of roughly 6 to 11 cycles. TCRdb re-analysed the 5' RACE reads in MiXCR, keeping a single row per CDR3 protein. The table records about 680,000 distinct CDR3 sequences, roughly 50% of them present only once. Input material: blood. The receptor source for this set is a woman aged 55-75 years in good health.

The chain is built from TRBV10-3 and TRBJ2-5, with 8 bases that match TRBD2. CDR3 length: 13 residues. In germline, CDR1 is ENHRY, CDR2 SYGVKD. V gave up 6 bases and J gave up 2 bases; unmatched junction bases: 2. The CDR3 sequence: CAISGGAQETQYF. The CDR3 DNA sequence: TGTGCCATCAGCGGGGGGGCACAAGAGACCCAGTACTTC.

This chain joins TRBV10-3 and TRBJ1-1, with 10 bases that match TRBD1. Germline CDR1 is ENHRY and CDR2 is SYGVKD. The J segment lost 3 bases and the V segment lost 10 bases, leaving 5 bases of the junction unmatched. CDR3 length equals 13 residues. CDR3 region: CANSGTGDTEAFF. For the CDR3, the DNA is TGTGCCAACTCCGGGACAGGGGACACTGAAGCTTTCTTT.

The V and J genes are TRBV12-3 or TRBV12-4 and TRBJ1-2; D not resolved. The CDR3 sequence is 12 residues long. V was cut by 3 bases and J by 4 bases, with 6 bases left in between. CDR3: CASSFPLYGYTF. The CDR3 DNA follows: TGTGCCAGCAGTTTCCCTCTCTATGGCTACACCTTC.

The chain uses TRBV18 and TRBJ1-1, with D perhaps matching TRBD1 (6 bases). Deletions cut 1 base from V and 1 base from J, with 10 bases between. The germline gives CDR1 KGHSH, CDR2 LQKENI. The CDR3 contains 15 residues. The CDR3 DNA reads as TGTGCCAGCTCACCACAGGGGGGGAGGAACACTGAAGCTTTCTTT. This encodes CASSPQGGRNTEAFF.

Concerning this clonotype itself: Just one base apart from a much larger clone, this may be a read error. The chain combines TRBV29-1 with TRBJ2-5; a weak D match, TRBD1 (6 bases). The assigned J gene may be wrong: the sequence end matches TRBJ2-7 better. The germline V gene encodes CDR1 SQVTM and CDR2 ANQGSEA. The CDR3 consists of 13 residues. CDR3 DNA sequence: TGCAGCGCTGAAGAGGTCAGGGGCTACGAGCAGTACTTC. This codes for CSAEEVRGYEQYF.

This clonotype was recorded a few times. The chain carries TRBV15 and TRBJ2-5; 7 bases align to TRBD1. The trim removed 1 base at V and 4 bases at J, leaving 12 bases unmatched. Germline lookup yields CDR1 LNHNV and CDR2 YYDKDF (reference sequence). CDR3 length equals 17 residues. The CDR3 protein is CATSRATSTGRGETQYF. CDR3 nucleotide sequence: TGTGCCACCAGCAGAGCGACTTCGACAGGGCGCGGAGAGACCCAGTACTTC. Looking up the rest from reference TRBV15 and TRBJ2-5 gives the full variable domain: DAMVIQNPRYQVTQFGKPVTLSCSQTLNHNVMYWYQQKSSQAPKLLFHYYDKDFNNEADTPDNFQSRRPNTSFCFLDIRSPGLGDTAMYLCATSRATSTGRGETQYFGPGTRLLVL.

There are a few counts of this clonotype. The V gene is TRBV5-6, the J gene TRBJ1-2; D is perhaps TRBD1 (5 bases). The CDR3 sequence is 14 residues long. The germline V gene encodes CDR1 SGHDT and CDR2 YYEEEE. Trimming stripped 0 bases from V and 6 bases from J, with 12 bases between. The CDR3 loop reads CASSLAREGDGYTF. The CDR3 DNA sequence: TGTGCCAGCAGCTTGGCCAGGGAAGGCGATGGCTACACCTTC.

This clonotype came up a few times. V and J are TRBV3-1 and TRBJ2-5; no definite D call. In germline, CDR1 is LGHDT, CDR2 YNNKEL (reference sequence). V shed 4 bases and J shed 2 bases, with 17 bases lying between them. The CDR3 spans 16 residues. The CDR3 is CASSLLVTAQQETQYF. CDR3 DNA sequence: TGTGCCAGCAGCCTGCTCGTGACGGCACAACAAGAGACCCAGTACTTC.

This sequence joins TRBV5-1 and TRBJ2-2, with 14 positions matching TRBD2. From germline, CDR1 is SGHRS and CDR2 YFSETQ. This CDR3 comprises 16 residues. V was clipped by 5 bases and J by 7 bases; unmatched bases: 7. The CDR3 DNA reads TGCGCCAGCAGTGAAGGGACTAGCGGGAGCGTCGGGGAGCTGTTTTTT. Amino acid sequence: CASSEGTSGSVGELFF.

The chain has TRBV29-1 and TRBJ2-1; 8 bases are shared with TRBD1. The CDR3 is made up of 13 amino acids. Germline assignment: CDR1 SQVTM and CDR2 ANQGSEA. With 5 bases clipped from V and 10 bases from J, the junction kept 10 bases outside the gene matches. The CDR3 DNA reads TGCAGCGTTCGTGAGACAGGGGCAGGGGAGCAGTTCTTC. Encoded protein: CSVRETGAGEQFF.

The chain has TRBV5-1 and TRBJ2-5; 8 bases line up with TRBD1. V dropped 3 bases and J dropped 5; count of bases not matched to a gene: 15. CDR3 length equals 17 residues. CDR1 SGHRS and CDR2 YFSETQ come from the germline V gene. For the CDR3, the DNA is TGCGCCAGCAGCTCCAACCCCTCAGGACAGGGCTCCGAGACCCAGTACTTC. Protein: CASSSNPSGQGSETQYF.

The chain recombines TRBV28 with TRBJ2-7; possibly TRBD1 for D (6 bases). Per germline, CDR1 MDHEN and CDR2 SYDVKM. CDR3 length: 15 residues. Trimming took off 4 bases at V and 3 bases at J, with 16 bases between the two ends. In DNA form, the CDR3 reads TGTGCCAGCAGTTCGCCGGGACATCCCAGCTACGAGCAGTACTTC. Its translation is CASSSPGHPSYEQYF.

This clonotype was detected only a few times. The gene calls are TRBV10-3 and TRBJ2-1, with D possibly TRBD1 on 6 matching bases. The J call may not be correct, given that the DNA end is closer to TRBJ2-7. The CDR3 is 14 amino acids. The germline gives CDR1 ENHRY, CDR2 SYGVKD. In DNA, the CDR3 is TGTGCCATCAGCCCGGGACAAGCCTACAATGAGCAGTACTTC. Residues: CAISPGQAYNEQYF.

The chain carries TRBV15 and TRBJ2-7; 10 nucleotides line up with TRBD2. V was clipped by 1 base and J by 7 bases; unmatched bases: 10. This CDR3 is built from 16 residues. Looked up from germline, CDR1 is LNHNV and CDR2 is YYDKDF (reference sequence). CDR3 in amino acids: CATSRAPSGSRNEQYF. CDR3 coding DNA: TGTGCCACCAGCAGAGCCCCTAGCGGGAGTCGGAATGAGCAGTACTTC.

This rearrangement joins TRBV6-5 to TRBJ1-2, with D tentatively TRBD1 (5 bases). Trimming shortened V by 0 bases and J by 7 bases, and 12 bases separated the two germline ends. The germline V gene encodes CDR1 MNHEY and CDR2 SVGAGI. CDR3 length equals 14 residues. The CDR3 loop is CASSYSPRVSGYTF. CDR3 nucleotides: TGTGCCAGCAGTTACTCTCCCAGGGTGTCTGGCTACACCTTC.

This clonotype was counted only a few times. V and J are TRBV6-2 or TRBV6-3 and TRBJ2-1; 8 bases match TRBD2. V shed 7 bases and J 7 bases; nucleotides not matched to a gene: 9. Germline CDR1 MNHEY, CDR2 SVGEGT. CDR3 length equals 14 residues. CDR3 sequence reads: CASIKAGVSNEQFF. The DNA of the CDR3 is TGTGCCAGCATAAAAGCGGGAGTATCAAATGAGCAGTTCTTC.

The V call is TRBV2, the J call TRBJ2-1, with 13 positions matching TRBD2. Germline values: CDR1 SNHLY, CDR2 FYNNEI. The CDR3 loop spans 18 amino acids. J lost 0 bases, V lost 4 bases, and 6 bases had no gene match. CDR3 nucleotides: TGTGCCAGCAGTGGGACTAGCGGGAGAGGGGGCTCCTACAATGAGCAGTTCTTC. Protein product: CASSGTSGRGGSYNEQFF.

The V call is TRBV25-1, the J call TRBJ2-5; 8 bases match TRBD2. There are 15 residues in the CDR3. The J segment lost 4 bases and the V segment lost 6 bases, leaving 10 bases of the junction unmatched. The germline V gene has CDR1 MGHDK and CDR2 SYGVNS. This CDR3 reads CASRTSGDVLETQYF. In DNA form, the CDR3 reads TGTGCCAGCAGAACTAGCGGAGACGTTCTAGAGACCCAGTACTTC.

The V gene is TRBV5-1, the J gene TRBJ2-5; possibly TRBD1 for D (5 bases). The J call may be in error: the DNA end matches TRBJ2-7 better. The CDR3 length is 15 residues. Per germline, CDR1 SGHRS and CDR2 YFSETQ. The CDR3 DNA follows: TGCGCCAGCAGCCGAGTTGGGCAGGGTCCCGACGAGCAGTACTTC. Its translation is CASSRVGQGPDEQYF.

This clonotype has only a few counts. V usage is TRBV3-1 and J usage is TRBJ2-7; 9 positions agree with TRBD2. V lost 3 bases, J lost 3 bases, and 3 bases stayed unmatched. The length of the CDR3 is 14 residues. Germline V gene sequence: CDR1 LGHDT, CDR2 YNNKEL (reference sequence). CDR3 protein: CASSQASGNYEQYF. The CDR3, as DNA: TGTGCCAGCAGCCAGGCTAGCGGGAACTACGAGCAGTACTTC.